Below, 11 T cell receptor beta chains from the same sample are listed, as sequenced in a study of blood T cell repertoires in COVID-19. The repertoire was sequenced with immunoSEQ multiplex PCR; TCRdb's copy has only in-frame clones and lacks some. The table includes 190,000 or so clones, around 87% detected once. Sequenced: peripheral blood. These receptors were obtained from a man aged 40-55 years with active or convalescent COVID-19.

The chain links TRBV7-3 to TRBJ2-1, with 7 bases lining up with TRBD1. Trimming took 5 bases from V and 11 from J; bases not matched to a gene: 12. Germline lookup yields CDR1 SGHTA and CDR2 FQGTGA. CDR3 length: 14 residues. CDR3 coding DNA: TGTGCCAGCAGCCTCGCTGGACAGGACGCTAAGCAGTTCTTC. Residues: CASSLAGQDAKQFF.

V and J are TRBV7-3 and TRBJ2-1, with 12 bases fitting TRBD2. V lost 5 bases to trimming and J lost 6 bases; unmatched junction nucleotides: 5. Germline V gene sequence: CDR1 SGHTA, CDR2 FQGTGA. The CDR3 consists of 15 residues. DNA of the CDR3: TGTGCCAGCAGCAAACTAGCGGGGGGCAGCAATGAGCAGTTCTTC. Translated, it gives CASSKLAGGSNEQFF. The full variable domain, with the rest looked up from reference TRBV7-3 and TRBJ2-1, is GAGVSQTPSNKVTEKGKYVELRCDPISGHTALYWYRQSLGQGPEFLIYFQGTGAADDSGLPNDRFFAVRPEGSVSTLKIQRTERGDSAVYLCASSKLAGGSNEQFFGPGTRLTVL.

The chain links TRBV5-1 to TRBJ1-6, with a weak D call TRBD1 (6 bases). The CDR3 contains 14 residues. Trimming shortened V by 1 base and J by 9 bases, and 11 bases separated the two germline ends. The germline CDR1 and CDR2 sequences are SGHRS and YFSETQ. The CDR3 DNA reads TGCGCCAGCAGCTTGAACGACAGGAGTTCACCCCTCCACTTT. This encodes CASSLNDRSSPLHF.

This chain links TRBV12-5 with TRBJ1-3; D not resolved. The CDR3 has 15 amino acids. Deletions cut 0 bases from V and 4 bases from J, with 10 bases between. Germline lookup yields CDR1 LGHNT and CDR2 FRNRAP. CDR3 protein: CASGLVKLSGNTIYF. DNA of the CDR3: TGTGCTAGTGGTTTGGTAAAACTCTCAGGAAACACCATATATTTT.

This clone was seen a few times. CDR3 residues: CASRSFQSLLHF. For the CDR3, the DNA is TGTGCCAGCAGATCCTTTCAGTCGCTCCTCCACTTT. This chain joins TRBV25-1 and TRBJ1-6; no definite D call. The V gene lost 6 bases and the J gene lost 15 bases, with 15 bases spanning the gap. Germline lookup yields CDR1 MGHDK and CDR2 SYGVNS. The CDR3 is made up of 12 amino acids.

This rearrangement joins TRBV2 to TRBJ1-2; 8 bases agree with TRBD1. V dropped 7 bases and J dropped 2; count of bases not matched to a gene: 12. The CDR3 contains 16 residues. In germline, CDR1 is SNHLY, CDR2 FYNNEI. The CDR3 DNA reads as TGTGCCAGCATAGGGACAGGTGGGCTCGAGAACTATGGCTACACCTTC. It codes for CASIGTGGLENYGYTF.

V usage is TRBV4-1 and J usage is TRBJ2-2, with 8 bases that match TRBD1. The V segment lost 3 bases and the J segment 4 bases; nucleotides outside the gene matches: 19. This CDR3 has 20 residues. Germline CDR1 MGHRA, CDR2 YSYEKL. For the CDR3, the DNA is TGCGCCAGCAGCCAGCGATCATTGCTTCAGGGGGCGCAGGGCACCGGGGAGCTGTTTTTT. Translated: CASSQRSLLQGAQGTGELFF.

The V call is TRBV27, the J call TRBJ1-5, with a possible D match to TRBD1 (6 bases). Germline V gene data show CDR1 as MNHEY and CDR2 as SMNVEV (reference sequence). Between the trimmed V and J ends, which lost 4 bases and 7 bases, there was a span of 29 bases. This CDR3 region has 19 residues. CDR3 protein: CASSSTSHRTAGNKQPQHF. Written as DNA, the CDR3 is TGTGCCAGCAGTTCAACCTCTCATCGGACAGCAGGAAATAAACAGCCCCAGCATTTT.

V is TRBV3-1 (or the pseudogene TRBV3-2) and J is TRBJ2-1; 9 bases are shared with TRBD2. V shed 4 bases and J 5 bases; nucleotides not matched to a gene: 18. The CDR3 spans 19 residues. The V gene's germline CDR1 is LGHDT and CDR2 YNNKEL (reference sequence). The CDR3 is CASSRALRAGGLSDNEQFF. The CDR3 DNA reads as TGTGCCAGCAGCCGAGCCCTACGAGCGGGGGGTTTGTCGGACAATGAGCAGTTCTTC.

This rearrangement joins TRBV6-5 to TRBJ1-1, with 9 bases matching TRBD1. V dropped 6 bases and J dropped 5; count of bases not matched to a gene: 4. The length of the CDR3 is 13 residues. Germline V gene lookup returns CDR1 MNHEY and CDR2 SVGAGI. The CDR3 sequence is CASRTGGKTEAFF. The CDR3 nucleotides are TGTGCCAGCAGGACAGGGGGTAAGACTGAAGCTTTCTTT.

This chain uses TRBV5-6 with TRBJ1-2, with D tentatively TRBD1 (6 bases). Trimming removed 2 bases at V and 4 bases at J, with 24 bases between. Per germline, CDR1 SGHDT and CDR2 YYEEEE. CDR3 length: 18 residues. CDR3 nucleotides: TGTGCCAGCAGCTTAATCCCCGGGACATCCGCCGGGCGCTATGGCTACACCTTC. This encodes CASSLIPGTSAGRYGYTF.